The 25 T cell receptor beta chains below all came from one sample that was sequenced in a study of blood T cell repertoires in COVID-19. The data were produced by immunoSEQ multiplex PCR, yet TCRdb's version contains in-frame clones alone and is incomplete. The table lists tens of thousands of clones, more than 65% of them singletons. Sequences were obtained from peripheral blood. The receptors originated from a woman over 75 with active or convalescent COVID-19.

The genes are TRBV28 and TRBJ1-5, with D perhaps matching TRBD1 (6 bases). CDR3 length: 13 amino acids. In germline, CDR1 is MDHEN, CDR2 SYDVKM. V dropped 5 bases and J dropped 5 bases, with 10 bases sitting between them. The CDR3 bases are TGTGCCAGCAGTACACGACAGGATCAGCCCCAGCATTTT. Protein product: CASSTRQDQPQHF.

The chain carries TRBV25-1 and TRBJ2-1, with 12 bases that match TRBD1. The V gene's germline CDR1 is MGHDK and CDR2 SYGVNS. This CDR3 has 16 amino acids. J gave up 7 bases and V 5 bases, and 9 bases lay outside the gene matches. The DNA for the CDR3 is TGTGCCAGCAGTCCTTTGGGACAGGGGGCAAGGAATGAGCAGTTCTTC. Its protein product is CASSPLGQGARNEQFF.

Only a few counts were recorded for this clone. The chain has TRBV7-2 and TRBJ1-4, with D perhaps matching TRBD1 (6 bases). Trimming removed 3 bases from V and 8 bases from J, with 16 bases in between. Germline CDR1 SGHTA, CDR2 FQGNSA. This CDR3 spans 15 amino acids. CDR3 bases: TGTGCCAGCAGCTTGGCAAACAGGGTAGGGGAAAAACTGTTTTTT. Its protein product is CASSLANRVGEKLFF.

This clone was counted a few times. Mismatch with germline at one junction end may stem from a read error. The V and J genes are TRBV7-7 and TRBJ2-5, with TRBD1 as a possible D gene (5 bases). There are 15 residues in the CDR3. Germline loops: CDR1 SSHAT, CDR2 FNYEAQ (reference sequence). CDR3 amino acids: CASSLGAAAQETQYF. DNA for the CDR3: TGTGCTAGCAGCCTTGGGGCAGCCGCTCAAGAGACCCAGTACTTC.

The genes are TRBV12-5 and TRBJ2-2, with D uncertain. Between the trimmed V and J ends, which lost 2 bases and 3 bases, there was a span of 4 bases. CDR3 length: 13 residues. Per the germline V gene, CDR1 is LGHNT and CDR2 is FRNRAP. The CDR3 nucleotides read TGTGCTAGTGGTTTGACAGACACCGGGGAGCTGTTTTTT. It encodes CASGLTDTGELFF. The full variable domain, its missing parts supplied by reference TRBV12-5 and TRBJ2-2, is DARVTQTPRHKVTEMGQEVTMRCQPILGHNTVFWYRQTMMQGLELLAYFRNRAPLDDSGMPKDRFSAEMPDATLATLKIQPSEPRDSAVYFCASGLTDTGELFFGEGSRLTVL.

DNA of the CDR3: TGTGCCAGCTCACCTCCAAAAGCAAACACCGGGGAGCTGTTTTTT. This codes for CASSPPKANTGELFF. This chain connects TRBV18 to TRBJ2-2; D gene uncertain. CDR1 and CDR2 from the germline V gene are KGHSH and LQKENI. V shed 3 bases and J shed 2 bases, with 10 bases lying between them. The CDR3 runs 15 residues.

The V and J genes are TRBV30 and TRBJ1-1, with D perhaps TRBD1 (6 bases). CDR3 size: 15 residues. Per germline, CDR1 GTSNPN and CDR2 SVGIG (reference sequence). V dropped 3 bases and J dropped 0 bases, with 14 bases sitting between them. CDR3 protein: CAWSPKGQMNTEAFF. The CDR3 DNA sequence: TGTGCCTGGAGCCCAAAAGGACAGATGAACACTGAAGCTTTCTTT.

This clone appeared a few times. This sequence joins TRBV9 and TRBJ1-4; no firm D call. Trimming removed 0 bases from V and 7 bases from J, with 13 bases in between. The CDR3 consists of 15 residues. Germline V gives CDR1 SGDLS, CDR2 YYNGEE. CDR3 nucleotide sequence: TGTGCCAGCAGCGTAGGCGGCGGCGATAGTGAAAAACTGTTTTTT. This sequence encodes CASSVGGGDSEKLFF.

This clone has only a few counts. The chain has TRBV6-2 or TRBV6-3 and TRBJ1-5; no reliable D call. This CDR3 is 17 amino acids long. The V gene lost 0 bases and the J gene lost 3 bases, with 15 bases spanning the gap. The germline V gene encodes CDR1 MNHEY and CDR2 SVGEGT. CDR3: CASSYSRPRGFNQPQHF. The CDR3, as DNA: TGTGCCAGCAGTTACTCCCGGCCTCGGGGATTCAATCAGCCCCAGCATTTT.

CDR3 nucleotides: TGTGCCACCAGCAAACGCGGGGGGCCGACAGATACGCAGTATTTT. Translating it yields CATSKRGGPTDTQYF. The chain links TRBV15 to TRBJ2-3; 8 bases are a match to TRBD2. Germline V lookup: CDR1 LNHNV, CDR2 YYDKDF (reference sequence). V gave up 4 bases and J gave up 3 bases; unmatched junction bases: 6. This CDR3 spans 15 amino acids.

This chain uses TRBV7-2 with TRBJ2-7; possibly TRBD2 for D (5 bases). The germline V gene has CDR1 SGHTA and CDR2 FQGNSA. The CDR3 extends over 16 amino acids. The germline V and J ends were trimmed by 1 base and 6 bases, with 19 bases remaining between them. DNA for the CDR3: TGTGCCAGCAGCTTAGATGCCAGGCCGGGTGAGGGCGAGCAGTACTTC. This translates into CASSLDARPGEGEQYF.

This clone was found a few times. V usage is TRBV7-2 and J usage is TRBJ1-6; TRBD1 matches at 10 bases. The germline gives CDR1 SGHTA, CDR2 FQGNSA. Trimming removed 4 bases from V and 14 bases from J; junction bases left unmatched: 8. The CDR3 is 14 amino acids. The DNA for the CDR3 is TGTGCCAGCAGCTCCCGGGACAGGGGTTCGACCCTCCACTTT. It translates to CASSSRDRGSTLHF.

The chain joins TRBV27 to TRBJ1-2; the D is unclear. Per germline, CDR1 MNHEY and CDR2 SMNVEV (reference sequence). This CDR3 region has 13 residues. The V gene lost 2 bases and the J gene lost 6 bases, with 10 bases spanning the gap. The CDR3 DNA reads as TGTGCCAGCAGTTTAGTACAGTTCCATGGCTACACCTTC. Translating gives CASSLVQFHGYTF.

The V gene is TRBV6-5, the J gene TRBJ1-1; the match to TRBD1 covers 10 bases. Germline CDR1 MNHEY, CDR2 SVGAGI. With V trimmed by 8 bases and J by 5 bases, 8 bases remained unmatched. This CDR3 is 14 amino acids long. The CDR3 DNA follows: TGTGCCAGCTCGGACAGGGGGTATTGGACTGAAGCTTTCTTT. This sequence encodes CASSDRGYWTEAFF.

The V call is TRBV5-6, the J call TRBJ1-5; TRBD1 agrees at 9 bases. The V gene end was trimmed by 3 bases and the J gene end by 5 bases; junction bases not matched to a gene: 3. The CDR3 is 14 amino acids. Germline V gene data show CDR1 as SGHDT and CDR2 as YYEEEE. The DNA of the CDR3 is TGTGCCAGCAGCTACACAGGGGGCTATCAGCCCCAGCATTTT. Translating it yields CASSYTGGYQPQHF.

V is TRBV4-1 and J is TRBJ1-6, with 8 bases that match TRBD1. CDR3 length: 15 residues. V shed 1 base, J shed 5 bases, and the junction held 1 base outside the gene matches. Germline CDR1 is MGHRA and CDR2 is YSYEKL. The CDR3 loop reads CASSQVDRDNSPLHF. The CDR3 DNA follows: TGCGCCAGCAGCCAAGTGGACAGGGATAATTCACCCCTCCACTTT.

The J gene is TRBJ2-6, the V gene TRBV19; possible D gene TRBD2, 7 bases. Germline V lookup: CDR1 LNHDA, CDR2 SQIVND (reference sequence). Deletions cut 7 bases from V and 1 base from J, with 14 bases between. The CDR3 covers 16 residues. The CDR3 spells CASTGGWRSGANVLTF. As DNA, the CDR3 is TGTGCCAGTACGGGGGGCTGGAGATCTGGGGCCAACGTCCTGACTTTC.

This clone was detected once. The genes are TRBV3-1 (or the pseudogene TRBV3-2) and TRBJ2-7; 10 bases are a match to TRBD2. CDR1 and CDR2 from the germline V gene are LGHDT and YNNKEL (reference sequence). With V trimmed by 1 base and J by 6 bases, 21 bases remained unmatched. The CDR3 extends over 20 amino acids. CDR3 coding DNA: TGTGCCAGCAGCCAAGGGGGGAGCCCAAAGTCCGGGACTAGCGCCTGCGAGCAGTACTTC. Encoded protein: CASSQGGSPKSGTSACEQYF.

This sequence joins TRBV6-2 or TRBV6-3 and TRBJ2-7, with 10 bases matching TRBD2. From germline, CDR1 is MNHEY and CDR2 SVGEGT. V gave up 5 bases and J gave up 3 bases; unmatched junction bases: 7. The CDR3 covers 15 residues. CDR3 region: CASSSKRGGRYEQYF. The CDR3 bases are TGTGCCAGCAGTAGCAAGCGGGGGGGCCGCTACGAGCAGTACTTC.

This clone appeared a single time. The CDR3 spells CASQTGGGSDTEAFF. CDR3 DNA: TGTGCCAGTCAAACAGGGGGCGGCTCTGACACTGAAGCTTTCTTT. This chain links TRBV19 with TRBJ1-1; TRBD1 matches 9 bases. The germline CDR1 and CDR2 sequences are LNHDA and SQIVND (reference sequence). The CDR3 runs 15 residues. With 8 bases clipped from V and 3 bases from J, the junction kept 10 bases outside the gene matches.

The chain employs TRBV7-8 and TRBJ2-3; 11 bases line up with TRBD2. The germline V gene encodes CDR1 SGHVS and CDR2 FQNEAQ. V shed 5 bases, J shed 15 bases, and the junction held 10 bases outside the gene matches. The CDR3 extends over 13 amino acids. The CDR3 nucleotides are TGTGCCAGCAGCCGCACACTAGCGGGGGTGCCCTATTTT. Residues: CASSRTLAGVPYF. Full variable domain (missing parts from reference TRBV7-8 and TRBJ2-3): GAGVSQSPRYKVAKRGQDVALRCDPISGHVSLFWYQQALGQGPEFLTYFQNEAQLDKSGLPSDRFFAERPEGSVSTLKIQRTQQEDSAVYLCASSRTLAGVPYFGPGTRLTVL.

The rearrangement uses TRBV10-2 and TRBJ1-6; D might be TRBD1 (6 bases). Germline CDR1 WSHSY, CDR2 SAAADI. Deletions cut 7 bases from V and 0 bases from J, with 13 bases between. This CDR3 is built from 16 residues. In DNA, the CDR3 is TGCGCCAGCAAAAAACAGGGATTCTCCTATAATTCACCCCTCCACTTT. Amino acid sequence: CASKKQGFSYNSPLHF.

This clone has just one count. The genes are TRBV4-3 and TRBJ1-5; possible D gene TRBD1, 5 bases. CDR1 and CDR2 (germline): LGHNA, YSLEER. The CDR3 covers 15 residues. Deletions cut 0 bases from V and 7 bases from J, with 13 bases between. The CDR3, as DNA: TGCGCCAGCAGCCAAGATTATGGAGGGGAACAGCCCCAGCATTTT. It specifies CASSQDYGGEQPQHF.

This chain joins TRBV5-5 and TRBJ2-5, with 9 bases matching TRBD1. Unmatched junction bases numbered 16, after V lost 4 bases and J lost 0 bases. CDR1 is SGHKS and CDR2 is YYEKEE in the germline V gene (reference sequence). This CDR3 is 19 amino acids long. As DNA, the CDR3 is TGTGCCAGCAGCCCGGTGGGGACAGGGAGTGGGAGCTACCAAGAGACCCAGTACTTC. Protein sequence: CASSPVGTGSGSYQETQYF.

V and J are TRBV6-5 and TRBJ2-7; 10 nucleotides line up with TRBD1. The V gene end was trimmed by 8 bases and the J gene end by 3 bases; junction bases not matched to a gene: 4. The germline V gene has CDR1 MNHEY and CDR2 SVGAGI. This CDR3 region has 13 residues. In DNA, the CDR3 is TGTGCCAGCCGGGACAGGGGACGCTACGAGCAGTACTTC. Translation gives CASRDRGRYEQYF.